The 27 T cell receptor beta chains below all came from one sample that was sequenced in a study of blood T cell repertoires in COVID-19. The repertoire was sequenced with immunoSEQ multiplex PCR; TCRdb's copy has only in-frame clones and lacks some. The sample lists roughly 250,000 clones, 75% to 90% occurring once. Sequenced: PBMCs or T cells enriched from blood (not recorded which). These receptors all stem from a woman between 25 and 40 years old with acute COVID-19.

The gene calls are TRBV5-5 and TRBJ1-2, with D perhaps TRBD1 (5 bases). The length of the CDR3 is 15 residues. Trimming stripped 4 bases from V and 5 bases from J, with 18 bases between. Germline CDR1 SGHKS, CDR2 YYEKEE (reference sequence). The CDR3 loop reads CASSQDISTRYGYTF. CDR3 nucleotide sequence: TGTGCCAGCAGCCAGGACATATCAACGCGGTATGGCTACACCTTC.

This CDR3 is CASSSGQPGNTIYF. CDR3 nucleotides: TGTGCCAGCAGTTCAGGACAGCCAGGAAACACCATATATTTT. The rearrangement uses TRBV11-2 and TRBJ1-3; a weak D match, TRBD1 (6 bases). Germline CDR1 SGHAT, CDR2 FQNNGV. The CDR3 contains 14 residues. Trimming removed 6 bases from V and 4 bases from J, with 13 bases in between.

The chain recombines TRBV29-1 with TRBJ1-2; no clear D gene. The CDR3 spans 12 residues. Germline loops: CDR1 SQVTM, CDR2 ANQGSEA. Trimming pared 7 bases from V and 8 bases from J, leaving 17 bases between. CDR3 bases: TGCAGCGCAAGCGTTAAGTCGGCCGGCTACACCTTC. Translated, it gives CSASVKSAGYTF.

In DNA, the CDR3 is TGTGCCAGCAGTGATTGGAGGGGAGGCTATGGCTACACCTTC. Translating it yields CASSDWRGGYGYTF. The chain links TRBV28 to TRBJ1-2; possibly TRBD1 for D (5 bases). V dropped 5 bases and J dropped 4 bases, with 14 bases sitting between them. The CDR3 extends over 14 amino acids. Germline CDR1 MDHEN, CDR2 SYDVKM.

Written as DNA, the CDR3 is TGTGCCAGCGTCCAGAACACTGAAGCTTTCTTT. Its protein product is CASVQNTEAFF. V is TRBV7-6 and J is TRBJ1-1; no reliable D call. The V end was cut by 8 bases, the J end by 1 base, with 5 bases between. The CDR3 is 11 amino acids. The V gene's germline CDR1 is SGHVS and CDR2 FNYEAQ.

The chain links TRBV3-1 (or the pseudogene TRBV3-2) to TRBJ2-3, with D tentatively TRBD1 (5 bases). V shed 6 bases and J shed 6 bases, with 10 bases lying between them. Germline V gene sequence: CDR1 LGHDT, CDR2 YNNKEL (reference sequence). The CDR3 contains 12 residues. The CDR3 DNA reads TGTGCCAGCAGAGGGGTAGTGGATACGCAGTATTTT. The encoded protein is CASRGVVDTQYF.

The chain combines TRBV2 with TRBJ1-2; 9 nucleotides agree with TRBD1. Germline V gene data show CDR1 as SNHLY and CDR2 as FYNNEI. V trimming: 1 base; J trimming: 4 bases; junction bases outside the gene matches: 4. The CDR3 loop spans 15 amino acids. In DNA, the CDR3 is TGTGCCAGCAGTGAAGACAGGGGGCGTCTCTATGGCTACACCTTC. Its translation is CASSEDRGRLYGYTF.

CDR3 protein: CASSLEGSGLAGESMQYF. In nucleotides, the CDR3 is TGCGCCAGCAGCTTGGAGGGGTCGGGACTAGCGGGGGAAAGTATGCAGTACTTC. This sequence joins TRBV5-1 and TRBJ2-7; 14 bases are a match to TRBD2. CDR1 SGHRS and CDR2 YFSETQ come from the germline V gene. V dropped 0 bases and J dropped 9; count of bases not matched to a gene: 14. The CDR3 is 18 amino acids.

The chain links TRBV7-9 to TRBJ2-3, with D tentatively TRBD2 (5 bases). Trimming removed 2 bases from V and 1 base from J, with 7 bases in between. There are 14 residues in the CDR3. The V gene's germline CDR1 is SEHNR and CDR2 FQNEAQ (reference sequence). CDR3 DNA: TGTGCCAGCAGCTTAAGTAGCGGCACAGATACGCAGTATTTT. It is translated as CASSLSSGTDTQYF.

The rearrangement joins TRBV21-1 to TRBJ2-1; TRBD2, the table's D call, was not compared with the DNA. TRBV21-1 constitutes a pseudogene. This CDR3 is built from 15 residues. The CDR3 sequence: CASRLGFRSYNEQFF. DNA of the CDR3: TGTGCCAGCAGACTAGGATTTCGGTCCTACAATGAGCAGTTCTTC.

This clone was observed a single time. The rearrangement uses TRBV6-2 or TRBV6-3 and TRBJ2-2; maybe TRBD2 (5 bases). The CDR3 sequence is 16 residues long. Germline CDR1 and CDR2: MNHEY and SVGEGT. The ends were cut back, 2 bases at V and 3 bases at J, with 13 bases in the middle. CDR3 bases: TGTGCCAGCAGTTACCCCCGAGGGCGTGACACCGGGGAGCTGTTTTTT. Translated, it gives CASSYPRGRDTGELFF.

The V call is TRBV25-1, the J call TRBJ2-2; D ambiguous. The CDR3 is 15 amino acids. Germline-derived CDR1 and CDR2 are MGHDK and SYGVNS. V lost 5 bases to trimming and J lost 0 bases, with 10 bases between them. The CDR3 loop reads CASSRTDPNTGELFF. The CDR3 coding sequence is TGTGCCAGCAGTCGTACAGACCCGAACACCGGGGAGCTGTTTTTT.

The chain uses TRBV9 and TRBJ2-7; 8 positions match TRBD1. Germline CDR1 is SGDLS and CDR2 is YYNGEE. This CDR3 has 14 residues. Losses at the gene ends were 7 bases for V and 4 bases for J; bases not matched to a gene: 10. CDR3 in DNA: TGTGCCAGCGGAAGGACAGGGCTATTTTACGAGCAGTACTTC. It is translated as CASGRTGLFYEQYF.

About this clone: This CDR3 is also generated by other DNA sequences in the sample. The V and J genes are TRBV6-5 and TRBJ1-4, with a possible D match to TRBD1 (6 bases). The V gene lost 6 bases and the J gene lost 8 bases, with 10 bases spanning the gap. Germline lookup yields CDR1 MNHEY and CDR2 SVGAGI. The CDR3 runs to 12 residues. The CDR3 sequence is CASRQGGEKLFF. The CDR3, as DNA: TGTGCCAGCAGACAGGGCGGGGAAAAACTGTTTTTT.

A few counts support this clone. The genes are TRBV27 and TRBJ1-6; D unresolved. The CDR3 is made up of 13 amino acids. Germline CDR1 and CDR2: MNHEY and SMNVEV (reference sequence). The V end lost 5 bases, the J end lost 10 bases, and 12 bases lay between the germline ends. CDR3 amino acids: CASSPKPRSPLHF. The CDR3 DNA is TGTGCCAGCAGTCCCAAACCGAGGTCACCCCTCCACTTT.

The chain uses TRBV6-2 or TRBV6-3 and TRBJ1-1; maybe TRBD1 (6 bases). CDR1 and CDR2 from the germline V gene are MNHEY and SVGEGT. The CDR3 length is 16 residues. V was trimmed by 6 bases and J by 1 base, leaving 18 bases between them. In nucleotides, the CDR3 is TGTGCCAGCAGCCCCTACCATGGACAGAGGAACACTGAAGCTTTCTTT. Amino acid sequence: CASSPYHGQRNTEAFF.

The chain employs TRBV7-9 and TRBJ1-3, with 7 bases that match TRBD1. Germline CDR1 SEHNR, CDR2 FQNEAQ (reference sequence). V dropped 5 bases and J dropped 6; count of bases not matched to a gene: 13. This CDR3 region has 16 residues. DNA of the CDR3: TGTGCCAGCAGCCGACTTACGGACAGGATGGAAAACACCATATATTTT. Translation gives CASSRLTDRMENTIYF.

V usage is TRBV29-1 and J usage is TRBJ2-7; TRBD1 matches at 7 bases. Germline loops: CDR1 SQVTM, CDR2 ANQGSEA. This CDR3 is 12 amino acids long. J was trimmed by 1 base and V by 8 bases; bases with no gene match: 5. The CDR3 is CSCKQGSYEQYF. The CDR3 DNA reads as TGCAGCTGCAAACAGGGGTCCTACGAGCAGTACTTC.

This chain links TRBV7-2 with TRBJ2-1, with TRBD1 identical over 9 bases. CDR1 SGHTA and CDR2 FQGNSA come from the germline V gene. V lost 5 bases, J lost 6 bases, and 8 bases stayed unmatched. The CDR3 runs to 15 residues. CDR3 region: CASSRDRERVNEQFF. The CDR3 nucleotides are TGTGCCAGCAGCCGGGACAGGGAGCGGGTCAATGAGCAGTTCTTC.

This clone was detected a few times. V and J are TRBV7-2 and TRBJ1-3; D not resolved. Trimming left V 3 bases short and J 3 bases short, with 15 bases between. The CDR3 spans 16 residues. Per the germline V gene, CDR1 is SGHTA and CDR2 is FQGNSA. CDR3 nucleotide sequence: TGTGCCAGCAGCTTCTCTGCAGATATTAATGGAAACACCATATATTTT. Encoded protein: CASSFSADINGNTIYF.

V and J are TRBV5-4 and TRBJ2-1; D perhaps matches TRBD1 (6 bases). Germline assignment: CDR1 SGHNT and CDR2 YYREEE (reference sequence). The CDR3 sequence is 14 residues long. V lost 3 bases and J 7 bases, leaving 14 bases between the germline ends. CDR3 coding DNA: TGTGCCAGCAGCTACAGGGCAGGCCTAAATGAGCAGTTCTTC. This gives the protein CASSYRAGLNEQFF.

This CDR3 is CASTPGAGPEAFF. CDR3 DNA sequence: TGTGCCAGCACCCCTGGGGCAGGGCCTGAAGCTTTCTTT. The chain recombines TRBV25-1 with TRBJ1-1, with D maybe TRBD1 (5 bases). In germline, CDR1 is MGHDK, CDR2 SYGVNS. The CDR3 has 13 residues. Deletions cut 7 bases from V and 6 bases from J, with 15 bases between. The complete variable domain, with remaining parts taken from reference TRBV25-1 and TRBJ1-1, reads EADIYQTPRYLVIGTGKKITLECSQTMGHDKMYWYQQDPGMELHLIHYSYGVNSTEKGDLSSESTVSRIRTEHFPLTLESARPSHTSQYLCASTPGAGPEAFFGQGTRLTVV.

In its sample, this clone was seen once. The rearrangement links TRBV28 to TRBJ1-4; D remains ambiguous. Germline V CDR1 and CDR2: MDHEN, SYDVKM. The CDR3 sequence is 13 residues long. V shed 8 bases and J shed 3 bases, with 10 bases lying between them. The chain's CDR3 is CASAALSNEKLFF. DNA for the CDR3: TGTGCCAGCGCGGCCTTATCTAATGAAAAACTGTTTTTT. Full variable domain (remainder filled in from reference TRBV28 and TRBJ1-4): DVKVTQSSRYLVKRTGEKVFLECVQDMDHENMFWYRQDPGLGLRLIYFSYDVKMKEKGDIPEGYSVSREKKERFSLILESASTNQTSMYLCASAALSNEKLFFGSGTQLSVL.

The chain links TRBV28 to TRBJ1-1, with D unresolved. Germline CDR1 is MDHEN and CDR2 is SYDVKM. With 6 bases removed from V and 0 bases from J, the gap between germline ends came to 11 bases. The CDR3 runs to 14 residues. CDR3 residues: CASSRAPMNTEAFF. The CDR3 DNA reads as TGTGCCAGCAGCCGAGCACCGATGAACACTGAAGCTTTCTTT.

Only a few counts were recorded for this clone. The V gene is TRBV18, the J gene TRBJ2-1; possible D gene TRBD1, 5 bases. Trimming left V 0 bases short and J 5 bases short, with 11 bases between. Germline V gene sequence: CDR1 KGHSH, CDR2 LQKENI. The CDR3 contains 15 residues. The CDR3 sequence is CASSPPDKRHNEQFF. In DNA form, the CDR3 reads TGTGCCAGCTCACCACCGGACAAACGGCACAATGAGCAGTTCTTC. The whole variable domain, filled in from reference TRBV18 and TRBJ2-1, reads NAGVMQNPRHLVRRRGQEARLRCSPMKGHSHVYWYRQLPEEGLKFMVYLQKENIIDESGMPKERFSAEFPKEGPSILRIQQVVRGDSAAYFCASSPPDKRHNEQFFGPGTRLTVL.

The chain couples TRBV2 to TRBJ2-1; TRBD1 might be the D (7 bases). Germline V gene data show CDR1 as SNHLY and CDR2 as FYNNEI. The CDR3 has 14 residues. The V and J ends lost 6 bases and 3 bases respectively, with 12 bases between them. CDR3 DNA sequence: TGTGCCAGCAGGGCGGGACAGTACTACAATGAGCAGTTCTTC. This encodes CASRAGQYYNEQFF.

CDR3 DNA sequence: TGTGCCAGCAGCCGCGGGCTAGCGGGGGTTAATGAGCAGTTCTTC. This encodes CASSRGLAGVNEQFF. The chain is built from TRBV11-2 and TRBJ2-1; 10 bases line up with TRBD2. This CDR3 has 15 amino acids. Germline V gene sequence: CDR1 SGHAT, CDR2 FQNNGV. V dropped 5 bases and J dropped 7; count of bases not matched to a gene: 8.